This TCR beta chain came from a study of T cells in Graves' hyperthyroidism and ophthalmopathy. Broader study findings: Model predictions of ophthalmopathy came a median about six months before onset.

A note on this clonotype: What it binds is unknown.

The V end lost 7 bases, the J end lost 4 bases, and 36 bases lay between the germline ends. The CDR3 runs to 21 residues. Germline values: CDR1 SGHRS, CDR2 YFSETQ. The CDR3 regions of TCR beta were amplified from RNA transcripts. Using the HTBI primer set, a first-round RT-PCR was run on the TCR CDR3. TCRdb called the multiplex PCR reads again in MiXCR, with one record for every CDR3 protein. In the table there are a few hundred thousand distinct CDR3 sequences, just over 45% of which are singletons. The rearrangement uses TRBV5-1 and TRBJ1-5; D is perhaps TRBD1 (6 bases). The specimen sequenced was peripheral blood or thyroid tissue (not recorded which). The sequence was obtained from an adult woman with Graves' disease, either hyperthyroidism or ophthalmopathy (not recorded which). CDR3 region: CASSPGGRGRGLSHNNQPQHF. The CDR3 DNA follows: TGCGCCAGCTCCCCGGGCGGCAGGGGAAGGGGACTATCTCATAATAATCAGCCCCAGCATTTT.